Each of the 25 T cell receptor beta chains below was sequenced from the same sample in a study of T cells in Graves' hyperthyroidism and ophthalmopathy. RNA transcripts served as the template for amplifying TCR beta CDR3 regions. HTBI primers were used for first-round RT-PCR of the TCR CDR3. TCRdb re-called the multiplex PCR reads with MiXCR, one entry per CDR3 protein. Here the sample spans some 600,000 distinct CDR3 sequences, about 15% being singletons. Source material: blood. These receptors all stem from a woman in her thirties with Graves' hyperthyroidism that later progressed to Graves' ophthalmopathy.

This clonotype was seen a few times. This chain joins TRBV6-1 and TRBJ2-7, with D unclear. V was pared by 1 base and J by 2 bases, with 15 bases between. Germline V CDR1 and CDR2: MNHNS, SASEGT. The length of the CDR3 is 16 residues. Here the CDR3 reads CASSEVWQTGPYEQYF. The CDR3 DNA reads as TGTGCCAGCAGTGAAGTTTGGCAGACGGGCCCCTACGAGCAGTACTTC.

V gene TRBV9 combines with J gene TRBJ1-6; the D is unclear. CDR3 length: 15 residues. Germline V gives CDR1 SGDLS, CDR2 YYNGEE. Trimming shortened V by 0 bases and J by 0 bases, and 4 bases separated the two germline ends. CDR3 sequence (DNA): TGTGCCAGCAGCGTAGAAAGCTCCTATAATTCACCCCTCCACTTT. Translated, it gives CASSVESSYNSPLHF. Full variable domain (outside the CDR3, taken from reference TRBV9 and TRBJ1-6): DSGVTQTPKHLITATGQRVTLRCSPRSGDLSVYWYQQSLDQGLQFLIQYYNGEERAKGNILERFSAQQFPDLHSELNLSSLELGDSALYFCASSVESSYNSPLHFGNGTRLTVT.

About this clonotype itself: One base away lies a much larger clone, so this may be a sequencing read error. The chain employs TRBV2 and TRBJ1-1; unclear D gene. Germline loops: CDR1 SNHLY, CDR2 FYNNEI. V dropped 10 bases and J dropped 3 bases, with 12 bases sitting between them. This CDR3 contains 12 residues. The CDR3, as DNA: TGTGCCAACAGACCCGATTACACTGAAGCTTTCTTT. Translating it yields CANRPDYTEAFF.

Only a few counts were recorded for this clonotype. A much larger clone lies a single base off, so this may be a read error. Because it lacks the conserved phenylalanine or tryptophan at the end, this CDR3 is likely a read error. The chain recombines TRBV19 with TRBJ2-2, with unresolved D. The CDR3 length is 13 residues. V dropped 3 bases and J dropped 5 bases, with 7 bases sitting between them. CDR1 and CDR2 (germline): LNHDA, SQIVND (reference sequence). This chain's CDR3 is CASSMVRTGELFL. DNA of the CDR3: TGTGCCAGTAGTATGGTGAGGACCGGGGAGCTGTTTCTT.

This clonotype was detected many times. The CDR3 sequence is CASSWPGTGEETQYF. In nucleotides, the CDR3 is TGTGCCAGCAGCTGGCCCGGGACAGGGGAAGAGACCCAGTACTTC. This chain joins TRBV7-9 and TRBJ2-5; TRBD1 matches 10 bases. From germline, CDR1 is SEHNR and CDR2 FQNEAQ (reference sequence). Unmatched junction bases numbered 5, after V lost 4 bases and J lost 3 bases. CDR3 length equals 15 residues.

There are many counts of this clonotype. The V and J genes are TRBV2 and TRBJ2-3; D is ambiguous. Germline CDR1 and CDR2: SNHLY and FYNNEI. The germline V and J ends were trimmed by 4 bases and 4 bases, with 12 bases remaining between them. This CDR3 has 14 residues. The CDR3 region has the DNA TGTGCCAGCAGTGCGAGGAGCTCAGCAGATACGCAGTATTTT. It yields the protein CASSARSSADTQYF. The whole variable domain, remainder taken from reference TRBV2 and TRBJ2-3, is EPEVTQTPSHQVTQMGQEVILRCVPISNHLYFYWYRQILGQKVEFLVSFYNNEISEKSEIFDDQFSVERPDGSNFTLKIRSTKLEDSAMYFCASSARSSADTQYFGPGTRLTVL.

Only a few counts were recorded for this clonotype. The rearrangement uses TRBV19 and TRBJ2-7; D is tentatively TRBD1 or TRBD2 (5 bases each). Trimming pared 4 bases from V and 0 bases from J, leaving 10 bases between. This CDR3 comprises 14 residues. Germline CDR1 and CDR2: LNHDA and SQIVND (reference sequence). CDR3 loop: CASSTGRSSYEQYF. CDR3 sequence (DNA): TGTGCCAGTAGTACGGGACGGAGCTCCTACGAGCAGTACTTC.

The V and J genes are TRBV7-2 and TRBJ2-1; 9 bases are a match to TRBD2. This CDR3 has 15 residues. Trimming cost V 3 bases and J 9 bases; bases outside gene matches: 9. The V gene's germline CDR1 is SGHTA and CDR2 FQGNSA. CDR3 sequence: CASSFPRLAESEQFF. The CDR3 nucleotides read TGTGCCAGCAGCTTCCCCAGACTAGCGGAGAGTGAGCAGTTCTTC.

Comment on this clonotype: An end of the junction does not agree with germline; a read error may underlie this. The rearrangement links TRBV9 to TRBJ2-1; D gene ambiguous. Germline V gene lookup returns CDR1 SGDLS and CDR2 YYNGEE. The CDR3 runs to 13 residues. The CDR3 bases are TGTGTCAGCAGCCCTCCGAGCCTCAATGAGCAGTTCTTC. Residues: CVSSPPSLNEQFF.

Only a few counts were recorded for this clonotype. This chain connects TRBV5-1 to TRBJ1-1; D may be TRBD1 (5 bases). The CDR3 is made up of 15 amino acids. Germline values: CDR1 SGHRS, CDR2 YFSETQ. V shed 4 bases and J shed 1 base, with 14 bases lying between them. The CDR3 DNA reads TGCGCCAGCAGCCCCCCTAACAGGTCGAACACTGAAGCTTTCTTT. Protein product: CASSPPNRSNTEAFF.

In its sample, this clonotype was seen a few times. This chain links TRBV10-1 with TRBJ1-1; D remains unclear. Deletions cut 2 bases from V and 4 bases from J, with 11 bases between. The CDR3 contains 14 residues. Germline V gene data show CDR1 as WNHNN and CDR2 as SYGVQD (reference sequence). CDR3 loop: CASSEIGGPTEAFF. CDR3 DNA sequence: TGCGCCAGCAGTGAGATCGGAGGCCCCACTGAAGCTTTCTTT.

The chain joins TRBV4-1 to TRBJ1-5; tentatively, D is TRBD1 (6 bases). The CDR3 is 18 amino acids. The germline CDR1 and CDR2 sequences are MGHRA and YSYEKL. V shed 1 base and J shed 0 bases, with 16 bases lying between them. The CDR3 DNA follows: TGCGCCAGCAGCCAAGCCCCCCGGACAGCCTATAGCAATCAGCCCCAGCATTTT. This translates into CASSQAPRTAYSNQPQHF.

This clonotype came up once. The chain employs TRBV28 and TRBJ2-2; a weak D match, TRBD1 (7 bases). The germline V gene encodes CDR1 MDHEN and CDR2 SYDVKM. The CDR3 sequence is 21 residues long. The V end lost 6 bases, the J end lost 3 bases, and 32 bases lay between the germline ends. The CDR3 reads CASSAPPGGSKAPTHTGELFF. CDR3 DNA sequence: TGTGCCAGCAGCGCTCCTCCAGGGGGGTCAAAGGCTCCAACCCACACCGGGGAGCTGTTTTTT.

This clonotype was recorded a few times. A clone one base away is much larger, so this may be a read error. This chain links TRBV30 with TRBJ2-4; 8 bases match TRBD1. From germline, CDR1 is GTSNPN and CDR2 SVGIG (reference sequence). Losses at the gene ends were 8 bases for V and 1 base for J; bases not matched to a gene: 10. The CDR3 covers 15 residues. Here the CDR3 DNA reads TGTGCCATTGTGTTCAGGGACAGGGCCAAAAACATTCAGTACTTC. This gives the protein CAIVFRDRAKNIQYF.

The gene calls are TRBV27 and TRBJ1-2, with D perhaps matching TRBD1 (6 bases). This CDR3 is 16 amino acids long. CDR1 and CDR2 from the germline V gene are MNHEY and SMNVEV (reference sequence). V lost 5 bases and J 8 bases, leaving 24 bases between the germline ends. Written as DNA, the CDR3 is TGTGCCAGCAGTACCCTGTCAGGGGCCGTCTTCGACGGCTACACCTTC. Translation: CASSTLSGAVFDGYTF.

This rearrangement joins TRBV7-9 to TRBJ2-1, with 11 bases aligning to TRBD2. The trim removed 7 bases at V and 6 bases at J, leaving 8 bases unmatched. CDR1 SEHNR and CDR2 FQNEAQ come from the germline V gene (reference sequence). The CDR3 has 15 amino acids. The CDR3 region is CASTPTSGTPNEQFF. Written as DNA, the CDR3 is TGTGCCAGCACCCCGACTAGCGGGACCCCCAATGAGCAGTTCTTC.

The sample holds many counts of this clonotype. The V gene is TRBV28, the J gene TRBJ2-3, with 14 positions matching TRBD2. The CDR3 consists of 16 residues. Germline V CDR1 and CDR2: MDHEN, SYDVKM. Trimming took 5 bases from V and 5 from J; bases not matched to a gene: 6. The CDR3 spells CASSGTGTSGRDTQYF. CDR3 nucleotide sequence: TGTGCCAGCAGTGGTACCGGGACTAGCGGGAGAGATACGCAGTATTTT. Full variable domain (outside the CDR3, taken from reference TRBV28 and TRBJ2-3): DVKVTQSSRYLVKRTGEKVFLECVQDMDHENMFWYRQDPGLGLRLIYFSYDVKMKEKGDIPEGYSVSREKKERFSLILESASTNQTSMYLCASSGTGTSGRDTQYFGPGTRLTVL.

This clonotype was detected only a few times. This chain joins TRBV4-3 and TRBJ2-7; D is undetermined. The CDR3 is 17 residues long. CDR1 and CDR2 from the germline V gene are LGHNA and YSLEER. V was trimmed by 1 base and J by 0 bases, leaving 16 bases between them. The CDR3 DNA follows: TGCGCCAGCAGCCAAGTAAGTACCGGCCGGAGCTCCTACGAGCAGTACTTC. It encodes CASSQVSTGRSSYEQYF.

In DNA form, the CDR3 reads TGCGCCAGCAGCCAAGTCAGGGGGACCGATGAAAAACTGTTTTTT. Protein: CASSQVRGTDEKLFF. The chain uses TRBV4-1 and TRBJ1-4; 7 nucleotides agree with TRBD1. The CDR3 loop spans 15 amino acids. With V trimmed by 1 base and J by 6 bases, 5 bases remained unmatched. Per the germline V gene, CDR1 is MGHRA and CDR2 is YSYEKL.

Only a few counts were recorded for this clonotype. For the CDR3, the DNA is TGCGCCAGCAGCCAAGATGCATCGGCCGGAGGGGGTGAGCAGTTCTTC. As protein: CASSQDASAGGGEQFF. The chain is built from TRBV4-1 and TRBJ2-1; D could derive from TRBD1 or TRBD2 (6 bases each). V lost 0 bases and J lost 9, with 18 bases in between. The CDR3 spans 16 residues. Germline CDR1 and CDR2: MGHRA and YSYEKL.

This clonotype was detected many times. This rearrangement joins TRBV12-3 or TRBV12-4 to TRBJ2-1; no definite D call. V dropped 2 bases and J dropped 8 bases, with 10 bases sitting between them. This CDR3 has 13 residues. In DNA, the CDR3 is TGTGCCAGCAGTTTAAGACCAATCCATGAGCAGTTCTTC. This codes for CASSLRPIHEQFF.

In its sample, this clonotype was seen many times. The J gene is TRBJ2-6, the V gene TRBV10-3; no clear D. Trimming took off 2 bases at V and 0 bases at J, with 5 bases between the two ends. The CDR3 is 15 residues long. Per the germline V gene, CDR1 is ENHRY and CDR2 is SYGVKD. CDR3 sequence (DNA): TGTGCCATCAGTGAGGTCAGCTCTGGGGCCAACGTCCTGACTTTC. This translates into CAISEVSSGANVLTF.

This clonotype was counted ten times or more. The CDR3 loop reads CASSLDRLTSGANVLTF. DNA of the CDR3: TGTGCCAGCAGTTTGGACAGACTAACCTCTGGGGCCAACGTCCTGACTTTC. This sequence joins TRBV28 and TRBJ2-6; possible D gene TRBD1, 6 bases. The CDR3 is 17 amino acids. With 3 bases removed from V and 0 bases from J, the gap between germline ends came to 12 bases. Germline-derived CDR1 and CDR2 are MDHEN and SYDVKM. The variable domain in full, with the rest retrieved from reference TRBV28 and TRBJ2-6, is DVKVTQSSRYLVKRTGEKVFLECVQDMDHENMFWYRQDPGLGLRLIYFSYDVKMKEKGDIPEGYSVSREKKERFSLILESASTNQTSMYLCASSLDRLTSGANVLTFGAGSRLTVL.

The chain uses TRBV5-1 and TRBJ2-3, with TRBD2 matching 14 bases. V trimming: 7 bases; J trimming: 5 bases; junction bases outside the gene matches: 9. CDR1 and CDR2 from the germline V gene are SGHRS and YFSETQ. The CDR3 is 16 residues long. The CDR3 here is CASDLGTSGSQDTQYF. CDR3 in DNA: TGCGCCAGCGACCTGGGGACTAGCGGGAGTCAAGATACGCAGTATTTT.

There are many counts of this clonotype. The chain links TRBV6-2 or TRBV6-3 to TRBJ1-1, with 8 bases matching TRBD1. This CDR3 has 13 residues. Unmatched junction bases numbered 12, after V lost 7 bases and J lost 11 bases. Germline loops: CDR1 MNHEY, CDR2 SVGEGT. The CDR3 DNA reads TGTGCCAGCATCCCGGGACAGGCCATAGGGGCTTTCTTT. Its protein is CASIPGQAIGAFF.